Below are 13 T cell receptor beta chains sequenced from a single sample in a study of radiotherapy plus CTLA-4 blockade in lung cancer (dated by TCRdb to 2017 to 2018). To prepare the library, the immunoSEQ multiplex PCR assay was applied. TCRdb retrieved this table from immuneACCESS and kept in-frame rearrangements only. Not all clones are present; in checked studies, unresolved V genes account for under half, and no reason is known for the remainder. This sample holds around 95,000 clones; 83% were observed only once. The top ten clonotypes cover 0.65% to 0.9% of the sample. Sequencing was performed on peripheral blood, taken from a patient treated with radiotherapy plus ipilimumab. The receptors were gathered from a human donor with non-small cell lung cancer who had stable disease on radiotherapy plus ipilimumab.

This clone was counted a few times. V gene TRBV5-1 combines with J gene TRBJ2-5; 14 bases map to TRBD2. The length of the CDR3 is 16 residues. V shed 4 bases and J 4 bases; nucleotides not matched to a gene: 6. Germline CDR1 SGHRS, CDR2 YFSETQ. CDR3 bases: TGCGCCAGCAGCCCGGGACTAGCGGGAGCCGGAGAGACCCAGTACTTC. It translates to CASSPGLAGAGETQYF.

The V and J genes are TRBV4-2 and TRBJ2-3; no clear D. Trimming shortened V by 1 base and J by 2 bases, and 10 bases separated the two germline ends. The CDR3 extends over 15 amino acids. From germline, CDR1 is LGHNA and CDR2 YNFKEQ. CDR3 loop: CASSQVNSLTDTQYF. CDR3 in DNA: TGTGCCAGCAGCCAAGTAAACTCTCTCACAGATACGCAGTATTTT.

The rearrangement joins TRBV5-1 to TRBJ1-2, with TRBD1 matching over 9 bases. CDR1 and CDR2 from the germline V gene are SGHRS and YFSETQ. The junction had 6 bases not matched to a gene; V was cut back by 4 bases and J by 5 bases. CDR3 size: 14 residues. CDR3 sequence: CASSRDRDRYGYTF. DNA for the CDR3: TGCGCCAGCAGCCGGGACAGGGACAGATATGGCTACACCTTC.

The rearrangement uses TRBV5-4 and TRBJ2-5; TRBD2 might be the D (5 bases). The J call is in doubt because the DNA end fits TRBJ2-7 better. The CDR3 extends over 15 amino acids. CDR1 SGHNT and CDR2 YYREEE come from the germline V gene (reference sequence). The CDR3 region has the DNA TGTGCCAGCAGCTTGTCCCCCGGGGTGAACTACGAGCAGTACTTC. This translates into CASSLSPGVNYEQYF.

This clone has only one observation. The V and J genes are TRBV7-9 and TRBJ2-3, with D perhaps TRBD2 (7 bases). Germline loops: CDR1 SEHNR, CDR2 FQNEAQ (reference sequence). V shed 5 bases and J shed 2 bases, with 14 bases lying between them. The CDR3 consists of 15 residues. The CDR3: CASSLARGATDTQYF. The CDR3 DNA reads as TGTGCCAGCAGCCTCGCCCGGGGGGCCACAGATACGCAGTATTTT.

This chain uses TRBV19 with TRBJ1-5; the D gene is possibly TRBD1 (6 bases). V gave up 5 bases and J gave up 0 bases, with 14 bases separating them. CDR1 is LNHDA, CDR2 SQIVND, per germline (reference sequence). The CDR3 length is 16 residues. CDR3 amino acids: CASSPGGFNSNQPQHF. The CDR3 nucleotides are TGTGCCAGTAGTCCCGGGGGCTTCAATAGCAATCAGCCCCAGCATTTT.

The chain uses TRBV2 and TRBJ1-2; 9 nucleotides align to TRBD1. Looked up from germline, CDR1 is SNHLY and CDR2 is FYNNEI. CDR3 length: 13 amino acids. V was pared by 7 bases and J by 7 bases, with 7 bases of the junction left unmatched. The CDR3 DNA sequence: TGTGCCAGCATCAGGACAGGGGAGGGTGGCTACACCTTC. As protein: CASIRTGEGGYTF.

The rearrangement joins TRBV19 to TRBJ2-1; D might be TRBD1 (6 bases). The CDR3 is 15 residues long. V was shortened by 2 bases and J by 3 bases, with 11 bases between the two germline ends. Germline CDR1 reads LNHDA; CDR2 reads SQIVND (reference sequence). In nucleotides, the CDR3 is TGTGCCAGTAGTATACAGGGGTCTTACTACAATGAGCAGTTCTTC. The encoded protein is CASSIQGSYYNEQFF.

CDR3 in DNA: TGTGCCAGCAACTCCAATACAGACAGGGGCGGCTACACCTTC. Translation: CASNSNTDRGGYTF. This chain connects TRBV28 to TRBJ1-2; 8 nucleotides line up with TRBD1. This CDR3 is 14 amino acids long. Germline CDR1 is MDHEN and CDR2 is SYDVKM. The trim removed 7 bases at V and 8 bases at J, leaving 12 bases unmatched.

The gene calls are TRBV30 and TRBJ1-2; D unresolved. V lost 0 bases and J lost 2, with 7 bases in between. The CDR3 is 13 residues long. Germline CDR1 and CDR2: GTSNPN and SVGIG (reference sequence). CDR3 sequence (DNA): TGTGCCTGGAGTGTAAGTCAGAACTATGGCTACACCTTC. Amino acid sequence: CAWSVSQNYGYTF.

The chain recombines TRBV9 with TRBJ2-7; perhaps TRBD2 as D (5 bases). With 0 bases removed from V and 6 bases from J, the gap between germline ends came to 16 bases. Germline V lookup: CDR1 SGDLS, CDR2 YYNGEE. The CDR3 is made up of 15 amino acids. The CDR3 DNA is TGTGCCAGCAGCGTAGCGGGAAATCGGTTTTCCGAGCAGTACTTC. It translates to CASSVAGNRFSEQYF.

The chain carries TRBV10-1 and TRBJ2-1; TRBD1 agrees at 7 bases. Trimming cost V 6 bases and J 7 bases; bases outside gene matches: 3. Germline assignment: CDR1 WNHNN and CDR2 SYGVQD (reference sequence). The CDR3 sequence is 12 residues long. For the CDR3, the DNA is TGCGCCAGCAGGACAGGGCGGAATGAGCAGTTCTTC. Translating gives CASRTGRNEQFF.

This clone was recorded only once. This chain joins TRBV9 and TRBJ2-4; 10 positions agree with TRBD1. Germline CDR1 SGDLS, CDR2 YYNGEE. The CDR3 sequence is 17 residues long. The ends lost 4 bases at V and 2 bases at J; junction bases unmatched: 9. The CDR3 here is CASSPRQGAESKNIQYF. The CDR3 DNA follows: TGTGCCAGCAGCCCCCGACAGGGGGCGGAATCCAAAAACATTCAGTACTTC.